The T cell receptor (beta chain) under discussion was sequenced for a study of blood T cells in healthy people across ages (dated by TCRdb to between 2015 and 2016). Some background on the complete study: In model experiments, template switching captured roughly one uniquely barcoded TCR beta cDNA molecule for every two T cells. The study analyzed two additional independent replicas of 1 million unique cDNA reads from the same blood draw for two donors, one aged 18 to 30 and one aged 80 or older. The study measured age-related changes in TCR beta repertoire diversity using deep sequencing normalized with unique cDNA molecular identifiers. To avoid experimental bias, donors of different ages were randomly spread across the sequencing lanes. Four age groups were formed from the donors: young (average approximately 17 years), middle-aged (around 39), aged (roughly 59) and long-lived (about 80).

Broad study findings and their caveats: Compared with the aged group, the long-lived group had more naive CD4+ T cells, fewer expanded clones and increased TCR diversity, suggesting age selection. Since profiling was done on bulk unsorted PBMCs, naive and antigen-experienced compartments could not be conclusively compared. Observed TCR beta diversity per million T cells fell roughly linearly with age, and a significant reduction was already apparent by age roughly 40. Because the CMV infection status of the donors was unknown, age-related changes in expanded clonotypes may potentially have been confounded. Estimates of total diversity based on one million sequenced T cells were regarded as lower bounds and as underestimates. Observed TCR beta diversity correlated strongly with the percentage of naive T cells measured by flow cytometry.

Turning to this clonotype: This receptor's antigen is unknown. The record has no base qualities; no much larger clone is one base away.

Donors were 39 systemically healthy Caucasian individuals from Russia aged roughly 6 to 90 years. Roughly 9 milliliters of peripheral blood were drawn from each donor into EDTA-treated Vacutainer tubes. PBMCs were isolated by Ficoll-Paque density-gradient centrifugation, with at least 7 million obtained per sample. Total RNA, at least 6 micrograms per sample, was extracted from PBMCs with Trizol reagent. Naive CD45RAhigh/CD27high T cell percentages were measured by flow cytometry on a PBMC aliquot from every donor. The CDR3 numbers 15 residues from cysteine through phenylalanine. Only CDR3 DNA is held: 45 bases, read in frame from base 1. V loses 6 bases of germline sequence and J loses 4 bases, and the interval between the two ends is 18 bases. Via the germline V gene (reference sequence), CDR1 is MNHEY and CDR2 SMNVEV. Library construction relied on 5' RACE. The sample was run on an Illumina HiSeq 2500. The second PCR ran for about 7 to 11 cycles and used a J-beta primer mix along with a sample-barcoded 5' primer. A template-switch 5' adaptor carrying 12 random nucleotides introduced a unique molecular identifier onto each TCR beta cDNA molecule. At least 3 million CDR3-containing paired-end reads were obtained from each sample. All of the RNA was converted into first-strand cDNA using the Mint cDNA synthesis kit, with a TRBC-specific oligonucleotide serving as the primer. Following uracil-DNA glycosylase treatment, a first 18-cycle PCR with universal primers M1SS and BC2_uni_R was performed on all cDNA. From the authors' description of their analysis: Each sample was normalized by randomly selecting 1 million high-quality reads, each carrying a distinct molecular identifier. Reads with shared molecular identifiers were discarded instead of being binned into consensus sequences. MiTCR, run with a Q25 quality threshold and the strictest error-elimination algorithm, handled CDR3 identification, clonotype clustering and error correction. Lower-bound total TCR beta diversity was estimated with a nonparametric unseen species model using Euler transformation. The public reads were run again by TCRdb, first through fastp at Q25 and then through MiXCR, and only productive beta chains were kept. Entries that share a CDR3 protein sequence are merged under the most common genes and DNA. These V and J calls originate from TCRdb's pipeline instead of the authors' own analysis. Present in this sample are roughly 860,000 distinct CDR3 sequences, 55% to 65% of which were seen just once. The biggest ten clones account for about 27% of the sample.

The sequenced sample was blood. The chain is assembled from TRBV27 and TRBJ1-2; the D gene assignment is ambiguous. The TCR comes from a man aged 25-45 years in good health. The nucleotide sequence reads as follows: TGTGCCAGCAGCCCCATCGGCAAGGGTGCCTATGGCTACACCTTC. Translation gives CASSPIGKGAYGYTF.